A selection of T cell receptor beta chains follows, all from one sample in a study of blood T cell repertoires in COVID-19. Assay: immunoSEQ multiplex PCR; the TCRdb copy retains only in-frame clones and omits some. The table has 73,000 or so clones, 80% to 90% seen once; the top ten hold roughly 8%. Material for sequencing was peripheral blood. The receptors here all came from a man aged 25 to 40 with acute or convalescent COVID-19. The CDR3 runs from the conserved cysteine through the conserved F or W. Some rows mark clone size as missing; the rest say once, few, many or name a class of expanded clone.

v_call	j_call	clone_size	cdr3_aa
TRBV9	TRBJ2-1	NA	CASSVGDSLGNEQFF
TRBV5-1	TRBJ2-1	NA	CASSLGQRRGNEQFF
TRBV6-5	TRBJ1-4	NA	CASSYSQRTRYEALFF
TRBV6-5	TRBJ2-3	NA	CASSYSWHATDTQYF
TRBV28	TRBJ2-7	once	CASRSGQYYEQYF
TRBV7-8	TRBJ1-4	NA	CASSPDRGGEKLFF
TRBV24-1	TRBJ1-2	NA	CATSDGTAGSSGYTF
TRBV7-3	TRBJ2-2	once	CASSWTSGTGELFF
TRBV2	TRBJ2-3	NA	CASSGVLAGGGDTQYF
TRBV6-1	TRBJ1-5	NA	CASSERGPSQPQHF
TRBV3-1/TRBV3-2	TRBJ2-2	NA	CASSQGAGGLGGELFF
TRBV18	TRBJ2-7	NA	CASSWGQGENEQYF
TRBV28	TRBJ1-4	NA	CASSSTRQGEKLFF
TRBV2	TRBJ2-3	NA	CASSEGLAPDTQYF
TRBV7-9	TRBJ2-1	medium-sized	CASSHLLGTDNEQFF
TRBV30	TRBJ1-6	NA	CAWSTGVPAPNSPLHF
TRBV7-8	TRBJ2-7	NA	CASSPRRREQYF
TRBV19	TRBJ1-6	NA	CASRGQAISNSPLHF
TRBV7-3	TRBJ2-2	NA	CASSLMSGANTGELFF
TRBV5-6	TRBJ1-6	NA	CASSLDRNNSPLHF
TRBV29-1	TRBJ1-2	NA	CSVEDQYTYYGYTF
TRBV27	TRBJ2-5	NA	CASSFGGRRETQYF
TRBV7-2	TRBJ2-5	once	CASSLSFGEETQYF
TRBV5-5	TRBJ1-5	NA	CASSVGTGNQPQHF
TRBV28	TRBJ2-2	NA	CASSPWSAGELFF
TRBV6-6	TRBJ2-1	NA	CASSLGQGAENEQFF
TRBV7-2	TRBJ1-5	NA	CASSYSGLANQPQHF
TRBV6-5	TRBJ1-5	NA	CASSYRRGNQPQHF
TRBV13	TRBJ2-5	NA	CASSLGGGQETQYF